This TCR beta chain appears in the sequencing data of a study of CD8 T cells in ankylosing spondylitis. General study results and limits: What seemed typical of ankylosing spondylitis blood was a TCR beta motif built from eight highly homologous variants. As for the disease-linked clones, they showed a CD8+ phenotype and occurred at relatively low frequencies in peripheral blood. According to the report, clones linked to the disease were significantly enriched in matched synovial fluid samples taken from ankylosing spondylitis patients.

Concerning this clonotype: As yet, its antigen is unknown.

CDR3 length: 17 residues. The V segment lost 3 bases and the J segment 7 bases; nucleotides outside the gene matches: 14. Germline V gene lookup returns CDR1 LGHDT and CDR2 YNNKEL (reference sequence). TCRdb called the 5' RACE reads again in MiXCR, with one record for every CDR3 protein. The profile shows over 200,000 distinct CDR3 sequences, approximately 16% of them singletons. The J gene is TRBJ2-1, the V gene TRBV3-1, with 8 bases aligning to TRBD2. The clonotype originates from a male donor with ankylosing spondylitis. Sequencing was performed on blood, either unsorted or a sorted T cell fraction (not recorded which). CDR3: CASSHSLESGSRNEQFF. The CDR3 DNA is TGTGCCAGCAGCCACTCCTTGGAGAGCGGGAGTAGGAATGAGCAGTTCTTC.